These T cell receptor beta chains were read from a single sample in a study of blood T cell repertoires in COVID-19. The protocol was immunoSEQ multiplex PCR, while the TCRdb copy is restricted to in-frame clones and leaves out a portion. Of 250,000 or so clones in the sample, 85% to 90% were seen once. Sequencing input: PBMCs or T cells enriched from blood (not recorded which). The receptors shown here come from a woman younger than 45 with acute COVID-19. Both conserved end residues are part of each CDR3. D genes are given only for firm matches. Clone size is shown for a subset of rows, as once, few, many or a class of expanded clone.

j_gene | v_gene | abundance | d_gene | CDR3aa | CDR3nt
TRBJ2-7 | TRBV7-9 | . | . | CASSLANGLAGPKYYEQYF | TGTGCCAGCAGCTTAGCGAACGGTCTGGCGGGGCCCAAATATTACGAGCAGTACTTC
TRBJ2-3 | TRBV2 | . | TRBD1 | CATARDRGRTDTQYF | TGTGCCACCGCCAGGGACAGGGGGCGCACAGATACGCAGTATTTT
TRBJ1-5 | TRBV5-1 | . | . | CASSLAGVSNQPQHF | TGCGCCAGCAGCTTGGCCGGGGTTAGCAATCAGCCCCAGCATTTT
TRBJ2-1 | TRBV24-1 | once | TRBD2 | CATSDRLAHNEQFF | TGTGCCACCAGTGACCGACTAGCACACAATGAGCAGTTCTTC
TRBJ1-4 | TRBV4-2 | . | . | CASSPSESGEKLFF | TGTGCCAGCAGCCCCTCCGAGTCTGGTGAAAAACTGTTTTTT
TRBJ2-3 | TRBV10-3 | . | . | CAISESERDTQYF | TGTGCCATCAGTGAGTCTGAGCGAGATACGCAGTATTTT
TRBJ2-3 | TRBV3-1/TRBV3-2 | . | . | CASSPGILWADTQYF | TGTGCCAGCAGCCCCGGGATCCTTTGGGCAGATACGCAGTATTTT
TRBJ2-3 | TRBV5-1 | . | TRBD2 | CASSATSGSRLRADTQYF | TGCGCCAGCAGCGCAACTAGCGGGAGTCGATTAAGGGCAGATACGCAGTATTTT
TRBJ2-5 | TRBV30 | . | . | CAWSVLDKQETQYF | TGTGCCTGGAGTGTACTTGATAAACAAGAGACCCAGTACTTC
TRBJ1-2 | TRBV5-6 | . | TRBD1 | CASRGTGGSYGYTF | TGTGCCAGCAGGGGGACAGGGGGTTCCTATGGCTACACCTTC
TRBJ2-7 | TRBV25-1 | . | . | CASSERAGRYEQYF | TGTGCCAGCAGTGAACGGGCAGGGAGGTACGAGCAGTACTTC
TRBJ1-2 | TRBV28 | . | . | CASSPHTGNDGYTF | TGTGCCAGCAGTCCCCACACAGGGAATGATGGCTACACCTTC
TRBJ1-2 | TRBV11-2 | . | . | CASSLGSGNYGYTF | TGTGCCAGCAGCTTAGGATCAGGGAACTATGGCTACACCTTC
TRBJ1-6 | TRBV7-8 | . | . | CASSLVGAGSYNSPLHF | TGTGCCAGCAGCTTAGTGGGGGCCGGTTCCTATAATTCACCCCTCCACTTT
TRBJ2-7 | TRBV19 | . | . | CASSRTEISSYEQYF | TGTGCCAGTAGTCGGACAGAAATTAGCTCCTACGAGCAGTACTTC
TRBJ1-2 | TRBV28 | . | TRBD1 | CASRRTGSGYGYTF | TGTGCCAGCAGGAGGACAGGATCAGGCTATGGCTACACCTTC
TRBJ1-2 | TRBV7-9 | . | TRBD1 | CASSLDRAPFGYTF | TGTGCCAGCAGCTTGGACAGGGCCCCATTCGGCTACACCTTC
TRBJ2-7 | TRBV4-1 | . | TRBD2 | CASSQDLLAGGHEQYF | TGCGCCAGCAGCCAAGATCTTCTAGCGGGAGGTCACGAGCAGTACTTC
TRBJ2-2 | TRBV6-5 | . | TRBD2 | CASSGGSGELFF | TGTGCCAGCAGCGGGGGGTCCGGGGAGCTGTTTTTT
TRBJ2-3 | TRBV5-1 | . | . | CASSFLSPDTQYF | TGCGCCAGCAGCTTTTTATCCCCGGATACGCAGTATTTT
TRBJ2-5 | TRBV5-1 | . | . | CASSLMGTAQETQYF | TGCGCCAGCAGCTTAATGGGTACAGCCCAAGAGACCCAGTACTTC
TRBJ2-3 | TRBV30 | . | . | CACYPIAEHTDTQYF | TGTGCCTGCTACCCTATAGCGGAACACACAGATACGCAGTATTTT
TRBJ1-2 | TRBV10-3 | . | . | CAISEFTVGYTF | TGTGCCATCAGTGAGTTTACAGTAGGCTACACCTTC
TRBJ1-5 | TRBV4-1 | few | . | CASSPGLLSNQPQHF | TGCGCCAGCAGCCCAGGCCTCCTCAGCAATCAGCCCCAGCATTTT
TRBJ1-1 | TRBV7-2 | . | TRBD1 | CASSLVPITGGVIGTEAFF | TGTGCCAGCAGCTTAGTTCCGATCACAGGGGGCGTGATTGGCACTGAAGCTTTCTTT
TRBJ1-1 | TRBV2 | . | . | CASIGSLNTEAFF | TGTGCCAGCATTGGATCACTAAACACTGAAGCTTTCTTT
TRBJ1-5 | TRBV27 | . | TRBD1 | CASSPDRVSQPQHF | TGTGCCAGCAGTCCTGACAGGGTTTCCCAGCCCCAGCATTTT
TRBJ1-1 | TRBV18 | . | . | CASLQTGNTEAFF | TGTGCCAGCCTCCAGACAGGGAACACTGAAGCTTTCTTT
TRBJ1-2 | TRBV28 | . | TRBD1 | CASSLWTGQGHHF | TGTGCCAGCAGTTTATGGACCGGACAGGGGCACCACTTC
TRBJ2-4 | TRBV7-2 | . | . | CASSLSGANIQYF | TGTGCCAGCAGCTTGTCGGGAGCAAACATTCAGTACTTC
TRBJ2-3 | TRBV10-3 | once | . | CAFADPGRNTQYF | TGTGCCTTCGCGGACCCCGGGAGAAATACGCAGTATTTT
TRBJ2-3 | TRBV11-2 | . | TRBD2 | CASSPGTISTDTQYF | TGTGCCAGCAGCCCCGGGACTATAAGCACAGATACGCAGTATTTT
TRBJ1-1 | TRBV30 | . | . | CAWSGGWALGTTEAFF | TGTGCCTGGAGTGGTGGTTGGGCACTGGGCACCACTGAAGCTTTCTTT
TRBJ2-1 | TRBV29-1 | once | . | CSVEEQAYNEQFF | TGCAGCGTTGAAGAGCAAGCTTACAATGAGCAGTTCTTC
TRBJ1-6 | TRBV28 | . | TRBD1 | CASSLLGQYDSPLHF | TGTGCCAGCAGTTTATTGGGACAGTACGATTCACCCCTCCACTTT